This T cell receptor (beta chain) appears in the sequencing data of a study of T-cell reconstitution after alpha-beta-depleted transplantation in children. Findings and caveats of the study: About two months after transplant, alpha-beta T cells reportedly came from several hundred expanded graft clones. The authors attributed T-cell counts and diversity one year after transplant mostly to newly produced T cells. There were some patients whose high TCRbeta diversity at day 60 came from surviving recipient T cells and thymic progenitors.

Preparation of the TCRbeta library was carried out with unique molecular identifiers. TCRdb re-called the PCR reads with MiXCR, one entry per CDR3 protein. Among 500,000 to 650,000 distinct CDR3 sequences, over 10% were seen once, and the ten largest hold 2% to 2.5%. This clonotype was counted ten times or more. Its antigen is unknown. Germline CDR1 is SGHNT and CDR2 is YENEEA. Trimming removed 4 bases from V and 7 bases from J; junction bases left unmatched: 13. The CDR3 is made up of 16 amino acids. The material sequenced was PBMCs, mostly from graft donor cells, taken 360 days after TCRalphabeta/CD19-depleted stem cell transplant. The clonotype was recovered from a male patient aged 10 to 17 who had a stem cell transplant for acute myeloid leukemia, so the T cells may come from the graft donor. The genes are TRBV11-3 and TRBJ2-1; 7 positions agree with TRBD2. For the CDR3, the DNA is TGTGCCAGCAGCTCCGGAGGTGCGGGAGTTCAAAATGAGCAGTTCTTC. Protein sequence: CASSSGGAGVQNEQFF.